Below are 9 T cell receptor beta chains sequenced from a single sample in a study of blood T cell repertoires in COVID-19. Some clones are missing from TCRdb's copy, which holds only in-frame ones; the method was immunoSEQ multiplex PCR. The sample has approximately 180,000 clones, 82% seen once. The material sequenced was peripheral blood. These receptors were taken from a woman in her 70s with acute or convalescent COVID-19.

The rearrangement uses TRBV10-3 and TRBJ2-7, with 9 bases identical to TRBD1. J gave up 5 bases and V 6 bases, and 11 bases lay outside the gene matches. The CDR3 is 15 amino acids. Germline CDR1 and CDR2: ENHRY and SYGVKD. The CDR3 sequence is CAIRYPGTGYDEQYF. The DNA for the CDR3 is TGTGCCATCAGATACCCCGGGACAGGGTATGACGAGCAGTACTTC.

The chain couples TRBV28 to TRBJ2-1; the D gene is possibly TRBD1 (5 bases). Germline CDR1 reads MDHEN; CDR2 reads SYDVKM. Trimming took off 8 bases at V and 8 bases at J, with 16 bases between the two ends. The CDR3 extends over 13 amino acids. CDR3 region: CASGPPEGDEQFF. The DNA for the CDR3 is TGTGCCAGCGGGCCCCCAGAAGGGGATGAGCAGTTCTTC.

The chain has TRBV9 and TRBJ2-1, with D maybe TRBD2 (6 bases). Germline lookup yields CDR1 SGDLS and CDR2 YYNGEE. V lost 3 bases and J 7 bases, leaving 14 bases between the germline ends. The CDR3 runs 14 residues. The CDR3 protein is CASSAAGSINEQFF. CDR3 in DNA: TGTGCCAGCAGCGCCGCCGGGAGTATAAATGAGCAGTTCTTC.

The rearrangement uses TRBV15 and TRBJ2-7; D is possibly TRBD1 (5 bases). Trimming took 3 bases from V and 7 from J, leaving 10 bases between them. Germline V gene sequence: CDR1 LNHNV, CDR2 YYDKDF (reference sequence). The CDR3 extends over 12 amino acids. Written as DNA, the CDR3 is TGTGCCACCAGCAGCCGGGCAGGGGAGCAGTACTTC. Its translation: CATSSRAGEQYF.

The count of this clone is one. V and J are TRBV24-1 and TRBJ2-1; possibly TRBD2 for D (5 bases). Germline V gene lookup returns CDR1 KGHDR and CDR2 SFDVKD. The CDR3 is 14 amino acids. V was trimmed by 9 bases and J by 3 bases, leaving 14 bases between them. The CDR3, as DNA: TGTGCCACCCCCGTCGACTATCGCTACAATGAGCAGTTCTTC. This sequence encodes CATPVDYRYNEQFF.

The table lists this clone with a count of one. The gene calls are TRBV3-1 (or the pseudogene TRBV3-2) and TRBJ1-2, with 7 positions matching TRBD1. Germline values: CDR1 LGHDT, CDR2 YNNKEL (reference sequence). The CDR3 extends over 15 amino acids. With 3 bases clipped from V and 7 bases from J, the junction kept 11 bases outside the gene matches. CDR3 amino acids: CASSQNTDRLGGYTF. In DNA, the CDR3 is TGTGCCAGCAGCCAGAATACGGACAGGTTAGGTGGCTACACCTTC.

This clone came up many times. The chain recombines TRBV24-1 with TRBJ2-1; maybe TRBD2 (5 bases). Germline-derived CDR1 and CDR2 are KGHDR and SFDVKD. The V end was cut by 12 bases, the J end by 6 bases, with 20 bases between. The CDR3 has 14 amino acids. As DNA, the CDR3 is TGTGCCCCCAAACGTGGGAGAACCACCAATGAGCAGTTCTTC. This codes for CAPKRGRTTNEQFF.

The gene calls are TRBV15 and TRBJ1-2, with 12 bases aligning to TRBD1. Trimming took 1 base from V and 6 from J; bases not matched to a gene: 3. The CDR3 runs to 15 residues. Germline-derived CDR1 and CDR2 are LNHNV and YYDKDF (reference sequence). The DNA for the CDR3 is TGTGCCACCAGCAGAGGAGGGGACAGGGGGCATGGCTACACCTTC. Protein sequence: CATSRGGDRGHGYTF.

The rearrangement joins TRBV11-2 to TRBJ2-7; TRBD1 matches 7 bases. In germline, CDR1 is SGHAT, CDR2 FQNNGV. The CDR3 is made up of 15 amino acids. V was clipped by 1 base and J by 3 bases; unmatched bases: 6. The CDR3: CASSLVGTANYEQYF. The CDR3 nucleotides read TGTGCCAGCAGCTTAGTTGGGACAGCCAACTACGAGCAGTACTTC.